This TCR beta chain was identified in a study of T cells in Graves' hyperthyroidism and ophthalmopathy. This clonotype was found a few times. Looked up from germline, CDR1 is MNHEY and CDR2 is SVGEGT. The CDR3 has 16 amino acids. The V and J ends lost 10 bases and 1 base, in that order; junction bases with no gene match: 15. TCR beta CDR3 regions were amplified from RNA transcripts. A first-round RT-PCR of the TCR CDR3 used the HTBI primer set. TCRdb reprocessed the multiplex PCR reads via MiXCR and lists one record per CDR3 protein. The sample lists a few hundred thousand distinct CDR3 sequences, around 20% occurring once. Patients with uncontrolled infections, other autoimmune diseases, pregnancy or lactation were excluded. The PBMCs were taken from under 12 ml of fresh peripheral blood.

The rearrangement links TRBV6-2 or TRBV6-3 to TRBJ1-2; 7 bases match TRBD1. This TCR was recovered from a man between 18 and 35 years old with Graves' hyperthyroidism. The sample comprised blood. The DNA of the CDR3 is TGTGCCACCTCAAACCCCCACAGGGGCGTTAACTATGGCTACACCTTC. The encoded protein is CATSNPHRGVNYGYTF.